These T cell receptor beta chains were read from a single sample in a study of blood T cells in healthy people across ages. TCRdb processed the 5' RACE reads anew with MiXCR; each CDR3 protein has one entry. The sample has around 690,000 distinct CDR3 sequences, roughly 50% seen once. Specimen: blood. The receptors come from a man aged 60 to 69 in good health. The CDR3 runs from the conserved cysteine through the conserved F or W. Fields, in order: D gene, J gene, V gene, clone size, CDR3 protein, CDR3 DNA. A D gene is named only where the DNA matches it firmly. Clone size is stated in some rows and not others, as once, few, many or a class when expanded.

d_gene: TRBD2
j_gene: TRBJ2-7
v_gene: TRBV27
abundance: NA
CDR3aa: CASSPSGTSGHEQYF
CDR3nt: TGTGCCAGCAGTCCCTCCGGGACTAGCGGACACGAGCAGTACTTC

d_gene: TRBD2
j_gene: TRBJ2-1
v_gene: TRBV5-1
abundance: once
CDR3aa: CASSLAPGLAAYNEQFF
CDR3nt: TGCGCCAGCAGCTTAGCCCCGGGACTAGCGGCCTACAATGAGCAGTTCTTC

d_gene: NA
j_gene: TRBJ2-3
v_gene: TRBV5-1
abundance: NA
CDR3aa: CASSWDNTDTQYF
CDR3nt: TGCGCCAGCAGCTGGGACAACACAGATACGCAGTATTTT

d_gene: NA
j_gene: TRBJ2-5
v_gene: TRBV2
abundance: few
CDR3aa: CASNVQGTQETQYF
CDR3nt: TGTGCCAGCAATGTTCAAGGCACCCAAGAGACCCAGTACTTC

d_gene: TRBD1
j_gene: TRBJ2-5
v_gene: TRBV6-1
abundance: once
CDR3aa: CATRRTGGWETQYF
CDR3nt: TGTGCCACGCGCAGGACAGGGGGCTGGGAGACCCAGTACTTC

d_gene: NA
j_gene: TRBJ1-5
v_gene: TRBV4-1
abundance: NA
CDR3aa: CASSQVHSRVQPQHF
CDR3nt: TGCGCCAGCAGCCAAGTACATTCTAGGGTACAGCCCCAGCATTTT

d_gene: NA
j_gene: TRBJ1-6
v_gene: TRBV5-1
abundance: few
CDR3aa: CASSWSAGANSPLHF
CDR3nt: TGCGCCAGCAGCTGGAGTGCGGGGGCTAATTCACCCCTCCACTTT

d_gene: TRBD1
j_gene: TRBJ2-1
v_gene: TRBV27
abundance: few
CDR3aa: CASHRTGGDEQFF
CDR3nt: TGTGCCAGCCATAGGACAGGGGGCGATGAGCAGTTCTTC

d_gene: TRBD2
j_gene: TRBJ2-3
v_gene: TRBV4-1
abundance: NA
CDR3aa: CASNQGSGGTDTQYF
CDR3nt: TGCGCCAGCAACCAAGGTAGCGGGGGCACAGATACGCAGTATTTT

d_gene: NA
j_gene: TRBJ2-5
v_gene: TRBV6-1
abundance: few
CDR3aa: CASSEGTTQTGTQYF
CDR3nt: TGTGCCAGCAGTGAAGGGACCACACAAACAGGGACCCAGTACTTT

d_gene: NA
j_gene: TRBJ2-1
v_gene: TRBV6-5
abundance: NA
CDR3aa: CASSYSTIRRNEQFF
CDR3nt: TGTGCCAGCAGTTACTCAACCATTCGTAGGAATGAGCAGTTCTTC

d_gene: NA
j_gene: TRBJ2-5
v_gene: TRBV27
abundance: NA
CDR3aa: CASSLVWGAHETQYF
CDR3nt: TGTGCCAGCAGTTTAGTTTGGGGGGCCCACGAGACCCAGTACTTC

d_gene: TRBD1
j_gene: TRBJ2-7
v_gene: TRBV20-1
abundance: few
CDR3aa: CSASGDRISYEQYF
CDR3nt: TGCAGTGCTAGCGGGGACAGGATTTCCTACGAGCAGTACTTC

d_gene: NA
j_gene: TRBJ2-5
v_gene: TRBV29-1
abundance: NA
CDR3aa: CSSDFGETQYF
CDR3nt: TGCAGCTCGGACTTTGGCGAGACCCAGTACTTC

d_gene: TRBD2
j_gene: TRBJ2-7
v_gene: TRBV20-1
abundance: many
CDR3aa: CSASDPAGKEDQYF
CDR3nt: TGCAGTGCTAGCGACCCAGCGGGGAAGGAGGATCAGTACTTC

d_gene: NA
j_gene: TRBJ2-5
v_gene: TRBV18
abundance: NA
CDR3aa: CASSPGSSDRETQYF
CDR3nt: TGTGCCAGCTCACCAGGGAGTTCCGACAGAGAGACCCAGTACTTC

d_gene: NA
j_gene: TRBJ1-1
v_gene: TRBV9
abundance: few
CDR3aa: CASSRNDAGGAFF
CDR3nt: TGTGCCAGCAGCCGAAACGACGCGGGTGGAGCTTTCTTT

d_gene: TRBD1
j_gene: TRBJ1-2
v_gene: TRBV7-9
abundance: NA
CDR3aa: CASSLPGQAYGYTF
CDR3nt: TGTGCCAGCAGCCTACCGGGACAGGCCTATGGCTACACCTTC

d_gene: TRBD1
j_gene: TRBJ2-7
v_gene: TRBV6-5
abundance: few
CDR3aa: CASSYAGQGAYEQYF
CDR3nt: TGTGCCAGCAGTTACGCGGGACAGGGGGCTTACGAGCAGTACTTC

d_gene: NA
j_gene: TRBJ1-6
v_gene: TRBV27
abundance: NA
CDR3aa: CASRGLNSPLHF
CDR3nt: TGTGCCAGCAGGGGGCTTAATTCACCCCTCCACTTT

d_gene: TRBD1
j_gene: TRBJ2-4
v_gene: TRBV27
abundance: NA
CDR3aa: CASRGGDRVLNIQYF
CDR3nt: TGTGCCAGCAGAGGTGGGGACAGGGTTTTGAACATTCAGTACTTC

d_gene: NA
j_gene: TRBJ2-2
v_gene: TRBV6-1
abundance: NA
CDR3aa: CASRRQEGTGELFF
CDR3nt: TGTGCCAGCAGGAGACAGGAAGGCACCGGGGAGCTGTTTTTT

d_gene: NA
j_gene: TRBJ1-2
v_gene: TRBV29-1
abundance: NA
CDR3aa: CSVADMAYGGYTF
CDR3nt: TGCAGCGTTGCCGACATGGCCTACGGTGGCTACACCTTC

d_gene: TRBD2
j_gene: TRBJ2-3
v_gene: TRBV7-9
abundance: NA
CDR3aa: CASTLPAGGSEDTQYF
CDR3nt: TGTGCCAGCACCCTCCCCGCGGGGGGGTCGGAAGATACGCAGTATTTT

d_gene: NA
j_gene: TRBJ1-4
v_gene: TRBV2
abundance: NA
CDR3aa: CASSITATNEKLFF
CDR3nt: TGTGCCAGCAGTATCACCGCAACTAATGAAAAACTGTTTTTT

d_gene: TRBD2
j_gene: TRBJ2-3
v_gene: TRBV20-1
abundance: NA
CDR3aa: CSARDDLAGGTDTQYF
CDR3nt: TGCAGTGCTAGAGATGACCTAGCGGGGGGTACAGATACGCAGTATTTT

d_gene: NA
j_gene: TRBJ1-2
v_gene: TRBV6-2/TRBV6-3
abundance: NA
CDR3aa: CASSYTNYGYTF
CDR3nt: TGTGCCAGCAGTTACACTAACTATGGCTACACCTTC

d_gene: NA
j_gene: TRBJ1-6
v_gene: TRBV21-1
abundance: NA
CDR3aa: CASSKTGQGDSPLHF
CDR3nt: TGTGCCAGCAGCAAAACAGGGCAGGGAGATTCACCCCTCCACTTT